This T cell receptor beta chain emerged from a study of OX40 agonist ivuxolimab in advanced cancers. Some clones are missing from TCRdb's copy, which holds only in-frame ones; the method was immunoSEQ multiplex PCR. Among 77,000 or so clones listed, around 93% were seen once. V dropped 6 bases and J dropped 0 bases, with 12 bases sitting between them. Germline CDR1 is LNHDA and CDR2 is SQIVND (reference sequence). This CDR3 region has 15 residues. This rearrangement joins TRBV19 to TRBJ2-4; maybe TRBD2 (5 bases). The sequenced sample was CD4+ or CD8+ T cells sorted from blood, obtained in a trial of the OX40 agonist ivuxolimab. The sequence came from an adult with an advanced solid tumor such as melanoma, head and neck, liver or kidney cancer. CDR3 nucleotides: TGTGCCAGTAGATCCGCGGGTGGAGCCAAAAACATTCAGTACTTC. Translated: CASRSAGGAKNIQYF.